Listed below are T cell receptor beta chains from one sample, sequenced in a study of blood T cell repertoires in COVID-19. Measured with immunoSEQ multiplex PCR; TCRdb has only the in-frame clones, and not every one. Of approximately 140,000 clones in the sample, approximately 85% were seen once. The sample consisted of peripheral blood. Receptor source: a woman aged 60-75 years with COVID-19, enrolled during active disease. Both conserved end residues are trimmed from each CDR3.

TRBJ1-5 TRBV19 ASSIGPGGASQPQH
TRBJ2-1 TRBV19 ASSIGQGGGVYNEQF
TRBJ1-1 TRBV5-1 ASSYGQNTEAF
TRBJ1-6 TRBV2 ASTIDRVGSSPLH
TRBJ1-4 TRBV7-9 ASELGDSTNEKLF
TRBJ2-1 TRBV11-2 ASSPVGTGVFNEQF
TRBJ2-5 TRBV6-1 ASSGAGGPETQY
TRBJ1-6 TRBV6-5 ASRPDRGLPLH
TRBJ1-1 TRBV15 ATSRDRQGTEAF
TRBJ1-4 TRBV24-1 ATSETFRGLATNEKLF
TRBJ2-7 TRBV29-1 SVAGTSYNSYEQY
TRBJ1-1 TRBV7-6 ASSFPQGMNTEAF
TRBJ1-1 TRBV7-2 ASSVEVNTEAF
TRBJ1-1 TRBV10-3 AISAGRAVGEAF
TRBJ2-7 TRBV27 ASSLEQTAYEQY
TRBJ2-7 TRBV6-1 ASSEGGGDLHEQY
TRBJ2-1 TRBV10-3 AINMDKAYNEQF
TRBJ2-3 TRBV2 ASSEGLSGTDTQY
TRBJ1-3 TRBV6-5 ASSYISGGRGNTIY
TRBJ1-5 TRBV30 AWSVTHEGPQH
TRBJ2-7 TRBV6-5 ASSRYPRGEQY
TRBJ2-2 TRBV7-3 ASSQSGGTNTGELF
TRBJ1-5 TRBV27 ASSLPGNNQPQH
TRBJ1-5 TRBV4-1 ASSQVLQFNQPQH
TRBJ1-6 TRBV3-1/TRBV3-2 ASSHQGENSPLH
TRBJ1-6 TRBV5-1 ASSPSSYNSPLH
TRBJ2-7 TRBV3-1/TRBV3-2 ASSQGRVSYEQY
TRBJ2-3 TRBV24-1 ATSAGTGAPDTQY
TRBJ1-3 TRBV5-4 ASSLQGSGGNTIY
TRBJ1-2 TRBV5-6 ASSLDRERSYGYT
TRBJ1-5 TRBV20-1 SASVGAGNNQPQH
TRBJ1-1 TRBV15 ATRKGSTEAF
TRBJ1-6 TRBV20-1 SASAGELYNSPLH
TRBJ2-7 TRBV7-8 ASSLAIAVSYEQY
TRBJ1-1 TRBV10-3 AISERTPDTEAF
TRBJ1-2 TRBV19 ASSIFYRDSLYGYT
TRBJ1-2 TRBV19 ASSIGQTINYGYT
TRBJ2-2 TRBV24-1 ATSEPRGWGTGELF
TRBJ1-1 TRBV4-3 ASSPAALTGYDTEAF
TRBJ1-1 TRBV9 ASSPQSLNTEAF
TRBJ2-3 TRBV2 ASTLESTDTQY
TRBJ1-1 TRBV6-1 ASSEGAGLGGTEAF
TRBJ2-4 TRBV4-3 ASSPGGLAKNIQY
TRBJ1-5 TRBV4-1 ASSQVMAVNQPQH
TRBJ2-5 TRBV18 ASSPPEELAGAGTQY
TRBJ1-6 TRBV6-5 ASSYLGARSPLH
TRBJ1-6 TRBV6-2/TRBV6-3 ASSPKGGRWSSYNSPLH
TRBJ2-1 TRBV3-1/TRBV3-2 ASSQDRDRDQF
TRBJ1-1 TRBV9 ASSGRDRDQAF
TRBJ1-1 TRBV5-1 ASSLGETGIPEAF
TRBJ1-3 TRBV29-1 SVDDSYSGNTIY
TRBJ1-2 TRBV3-1/TRBV3-2 ASSQERSRGYYGYT
TRBJ1-2 TRBV7-9 ASSFSIGYT
TRBJ1-5 TRBV3-1/TRBV3-2 ASSQFVTGQPQH
TRBJ1-2 TRBV29-1 SVAPLSGENNYGYT
TRBJ2-3 TRBV5-1 ASSSAVGREYDTQY